This TCR beta chain was found in a study of CD8 T cells in Susac syndrome. This CDR3 is 16 amino acids long. Per germline, CDR1 SGDLS and CDR2 YYNGEE. With 1 base removed from V and 4 bases from J, the gap between germline ends came to 17 bases. Random hexamers served to reverse transcribe roughly 0.45 to 1 ug RNA. TCRdb used MiXCR to reprocess the immunoSEQ multiplex PCR reads, holding one entry per CDR3 protein. The table lists 300,000 or so distinct CDR3 sequences, approximately 90% of them singletons, with more than 0.06% in the top ten. Relapsing-remitting disease, either stable or active, was present in the treatment-naive patients who were the multiple sclerosis controls. In contrast to the negatively isolated CD8+ and CD4+ T cells, TEMRA cells were FACS-enriched.

This clonotype was obtained from a human donor with multiple sclerosis. This chain links TRBV9 with TRBJ1-1; D may be TRBD1 (6 bases). Sequenced: CD4+ T cells from PBMCs. The DNA for the CDR3 is TGTGCCAGCAGCGTATCCGAGGGGGGGATTGCCACTGAAGCTTTCTTT. Protein: CASSVSEGGIATEAFF.